This paragraph covers one TCR beta chain sequence. Its specificity is unknown. The V gene end was trimmed by 5 bases and the J gene end by 6 bases; junction bases not matched to a gene: 2. Germline-derived CDR1 and CDR2 are SGHTA and FQGNSA. The CDR3 covers 14 residues. 60 Vbeta and 13 Jbeta primers were used in PCR. Clones were sequenced by immunoSEQ multiplex PCR, and TCRdb holds only the in-frame ones, with some missing. The sample has about 82,000 clones; approximately 80% are singletons. The data were taken from a study of cytomegalovirus exposure and HLA in healthy donors. General study points: Investigators reported about 160 TCR beta chains as tied to cytomegalovirus. Earlier analysis yielded a pattern in which most TCR beta V segments were productive about 90% or about 30% of the time. TCR beta V- and J-gene trimming was later associated with a missense DCLRE1C variant. The study reported that TCR beta sequences accurately predicted HLA-A and HLA-B alleles in most subjects.

Sample: PBMCs. This clonotype was obtained from a human donor in good health. J is TRBJ2-2 and V is TRBV7-2, with 11 bases that match TRBD2. This chain's CDR3 is CASSTSGGSGELFF. The DNA of the CDR3 is TGTGCCAGCAGCACTAGCGGGGGTTCCGGGGAGCTGTTTTTT.